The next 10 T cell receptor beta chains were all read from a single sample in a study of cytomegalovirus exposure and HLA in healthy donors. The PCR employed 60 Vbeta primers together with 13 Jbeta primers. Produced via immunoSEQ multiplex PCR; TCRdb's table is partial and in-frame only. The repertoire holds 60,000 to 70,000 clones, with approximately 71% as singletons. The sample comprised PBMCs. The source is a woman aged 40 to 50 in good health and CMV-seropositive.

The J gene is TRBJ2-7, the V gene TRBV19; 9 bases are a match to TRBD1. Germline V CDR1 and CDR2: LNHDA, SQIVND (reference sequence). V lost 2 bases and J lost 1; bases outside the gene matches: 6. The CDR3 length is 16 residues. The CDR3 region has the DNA TGTGCCAGTAGTATAACGGGGACAGGGTTATCCTACGAGCAGTACTTC. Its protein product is CASSITGTGLSYEQYF.

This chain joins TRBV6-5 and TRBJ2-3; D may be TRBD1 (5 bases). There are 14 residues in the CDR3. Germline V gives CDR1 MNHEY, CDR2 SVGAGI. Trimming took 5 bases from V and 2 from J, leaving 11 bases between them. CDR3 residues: CASSEGRATDTQYF. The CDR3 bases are TGTGCCAGCAGTGAAGGCAGGGCCACAGATACGCAGTATTTT.

The CDR3 protein is CASIGTSRFYEQYF. DNA of the CDR3: TGTGCCAGCATTGGGACTAGCCGTTTCTACGAGCAGTACTTC. The rearrangement joins TRBV6-1 to TRBJ2-7; 9 positions match TRBD2. CDR1 and CDR2 (germline): MNHNS, SASEGT. The CDR3 extends over 14 amino acids. V shed 7 bases and J 3 bases; nucleotides not matched to a gene: 7.

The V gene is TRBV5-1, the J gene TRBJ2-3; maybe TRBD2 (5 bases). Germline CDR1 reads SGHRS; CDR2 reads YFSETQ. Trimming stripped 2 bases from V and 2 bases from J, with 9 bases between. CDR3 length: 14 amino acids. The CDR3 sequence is CASSLASFTDTQYF. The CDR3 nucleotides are TGCGCCAGCAGCTTAGCTAGCTTCACAGATACGCAGTATTTT. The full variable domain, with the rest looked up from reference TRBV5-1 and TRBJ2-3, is KAGVTQTPRYLIKTRGQQVTLSCSPISGHRSVSWYQQTPGQGLQFLFEYFSETQRNKGNFPGRFSGRQFSNSRSEMNVSTLELGDSALYLCASSLASFTDTQYFGPGTRLTVL.

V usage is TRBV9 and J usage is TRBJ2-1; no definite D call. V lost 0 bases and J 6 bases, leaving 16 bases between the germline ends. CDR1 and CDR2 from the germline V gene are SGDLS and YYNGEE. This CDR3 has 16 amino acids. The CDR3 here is CASSVASALGFNEQFF. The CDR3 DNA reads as TGTGCCAGCAGCGTAGCGAGCGCCTTAGGCTTCAATGAGCAGTTCTTC.

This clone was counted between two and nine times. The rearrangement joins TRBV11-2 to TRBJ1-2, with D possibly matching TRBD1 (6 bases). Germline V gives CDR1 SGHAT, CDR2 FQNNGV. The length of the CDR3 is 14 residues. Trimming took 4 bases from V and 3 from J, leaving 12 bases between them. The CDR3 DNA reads TGTGCCAGCAGCTCGATCGACAGGTACTATGGCTACACCTTC. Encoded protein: CASSSIDRYYGYTF.

The CDR3 DNA reads as TGTGCCAGCAGTTCGGGGGAGCCTCACACTGAAGCTTTCTTT. Protein product: CASSSGEPHTEAFF. V is TRBV6-5 and J is TRBJ1-1; the D gene is possibly TRBD1 (5 bases). Between the trimmed V and J ends, which lost 4 bases and 3 bases, there was a span of 12 bases. Germline assignment: CDR1 MNHEY and CDR2 SVGAGI. CDR3 length equals 14 residues.

In nucleotides, the CDR3 is TGTGCCAGCAGCCCCGCCTACGAGCAGTACTTC. Its protein is CASSPAYEQYF. The rearrangement joins TRBV11-2 to TRBJ2-7; D is unclear. Per germline, CDR1 SGHAT and CDR2 FQNNGV. There are 11 residues in the CDR3. V lost 5 bases and J lost 2, with 4 bases in between.

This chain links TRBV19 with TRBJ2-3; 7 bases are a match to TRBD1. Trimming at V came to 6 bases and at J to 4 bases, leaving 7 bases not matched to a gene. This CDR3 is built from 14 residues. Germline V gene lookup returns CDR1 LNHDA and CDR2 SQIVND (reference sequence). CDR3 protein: CASRPSGQADTQYF. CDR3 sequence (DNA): TGTGCCAGTAGACCCTCCGGACAGGCAGATACGCAGTATTTT.

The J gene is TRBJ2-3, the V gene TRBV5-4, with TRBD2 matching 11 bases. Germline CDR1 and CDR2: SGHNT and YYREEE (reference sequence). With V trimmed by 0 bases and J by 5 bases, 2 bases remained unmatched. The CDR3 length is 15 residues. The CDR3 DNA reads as TGTGCCAGCAGCTTGGGGCTAGCGGGGGGAGATACGCAGTATTTT. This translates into CASSLGLAGGDTQYF.